The rows below give T cell receptor beta chains drawn from one sample of a study of shared clonotypes between healthy human individuals. The method was immunoSEQ multiplex PCR; TCRdb's version includes in-frame clones alone and lacks a portion of them. The sample shows 2.3 million or so clones, over 90% of them seen only once. Sequencing used naive CD4+ T cells from PBMCs. The source is a man aged 18 to 29 in good health. Some clones in this sample may be carry-over from other donors' samples. Both conserved end residues are trimmed from each CDR3. Each record gives: V gene, CDR3 protein.

v_gene: TRBV9
CDR3aa: ASSAGPGRETQY

v_gene: TRBV28
CDR3aa: ASSSTGTDTEAF

v_gene: TRBV5-1
CDR3aa: ASSLGSTGGVGNIQY

v_gene: TRBV6-1
CDR3aa: ASIKGGAGETQY

v_gene: TRBV18
CDR3aa: ASSPGLGDPVEQF

v_gene: TRBV6-1
CDR3aa: ASTQGAGDGNTIY

v_gene: TRBV5-8
CDR3aa: ASSPQGSGNTIY

v_gene: TRBV28
CDR3aa: ASSPPGQGFYNEQF

v_gene: TRBV2
CDR3aa: ASSEGLAGWEQY

v_gene: TRBV7-2
CDR3aa: ASSLVGAPYSNQPQH

v_gene: TRBV9
CDR3aa: ASSVGPLATSTDTQY

v_gene: TRBV5-6
CDR3aa: ASSFGGVGETQY

v_gene: TRBV14
CDR3aa: ASSLSLNRGHAEAF

v_gene: TRBV2
CDR3aa: ASSGDIVGEAF

v_gene: TRBV5-6
CDR3aa: ASSGQRINYGYT

v_gene: TRBV7-8
CDR3aa: ASSFEGLAGDGSQY

v_gene: TRBV9
CDR3aa: ASSEPRTANEKLF

v_gene: TRBV5-1
CDR3aa: ASGRTGWAEAF

v_gene: TRBV5-1
CDR3aa: ASSIGLAGGADTQY

v_gene: TRBV28
CDR3aa: ASSLGLQSSTDTQY

v_gene: TRBV19
CDR3aa: ASSIGSGGYEQY

v_gene: TRBV7-9
CDR3aa: ASSLVVGTGELF

v_gene: TRBV5-8
CDR3aa: ASSLHEAAETQY